This T cell receptor (beta chain) emerged from a study of T cell changes during pregnancy in multiple sclerosis. The CDR3 runs 15 residues. The data were produced by immunoSEQ multiplex PCR, yet TCRdb's version contains in-frame clones alone and is incomplete. This sample yields nearly 60,000 clones, of which about 90% are seen a single time; 0.4% to 0.55% belongs to the top ten. This clonotype originated in a female donor in good health, enrolled as a control in a pregnancy study. The specimen was CD4+ T cells from peripheral blood mononuclear cells, collected after pregnancy. The chain uses TRBV21-1 and TRBJ2-1; whether TRBD1, the table's D call, matches the DNA was not checked. TRBV21-1 is designated a pseudogene. The CDR3 spells CASSKEDRPHNEQFF. The DNA of the CDR3 is TGTGCCAGCAGCAAAGAAGACAGGCCCCACAATGAGCAGTTCTTC.